This TCR beta chain derives from a study of OX40 agonist ivuxolimab in advanced cancers. To note about this clone: Its antigen is not known.

General study results and limits: Among the least clonally expanded were partial responders at 0.1-3.0 mg/kg. Dose levels from 0.1 to 3.0 mg/kg saw CD4+ and CD8+ blood T cells expand clonally by week 6.

The protocol was immunoSEQ multiplex PCR, while the TCRdb copy is restricted to in-frame clones and leaves out a portion. Among over 65,000 clones, about nine tenths were seen once, and the ten largest hold around 2%. CDR3 length equals 15 residues. The V and J ends lost 2 bases and 4 bases, in that order; junction bases with no gene match: 5. CDR1 and CDR2 (germline): MGHRA, YSYEKL. The chain employs TRBV4-1 and TRBJ1-1; 9 nucleotides agree with TRBD1. The receptor comes from an adult with an advanced solid tumor such as melanoma, head and neck, liver or kidney cancer. Specimen: CD4+ or CD8+ T cells sorted from blood, collected in a trial of the OX40 agonist ivuxolimab. The CDR3 is CASSQLTGGSTEAFF. For the CDR3, the DNA is TGCGCCAGCAGCCAACTGACAGGGGGATCCACTGAAGCTTTCTTT.